This TCR beta chain came from a study of cytomegalovirus exposure and HLA in healthy donors (dated by TCRdb to 2017 to 2019). Regarding the complete study: An earlier analysis of around 600 of the donors reported 250 to 300 Gb of sequence data and roughly 100 million unique TCR beta sequences from 150 million to 200 million T cells. An early release covering approximately 600 HLA-typed donors comprised about 300 gigabases of sequencing data and 85 million or so unique TCR sequences. Among the roughly 370 genotyped donors, about 85% belonged to the genetic ancestry cluster associated with self-reported Caucasian donors. The aim of the study was to test whether cataloging public T cell receptors could identify signatures of past pathogen exposure. The T cell repertoires of 550 to 850 subjects were profiled by immunosequencing and related to cytomegalovirus serostatus. A separate validation cohort of roughly 130 different subjects was used in addition to the 666-subject first cohort. To predict cytomegalovirus infection status, the study brought together high-throughput TCR immunosequencing, statistical association of individual TCRs with disease status, and machine learning. A later analysis re-examined previously published TCR beta repertoires from just over 650 donors and added high-resolution HLA genotyping to investigate patterns of TCR occurrence. Rather than drawing on any new phenotypic data, the later analysis identified candidate immune exposures from TCR beta sequences and the way those sequences occurred across donors. In an earlier analysis of more than 550 of the donors, high-throughput TCR beta sequencing was used to judge whether each TCR beta V gene segment behaved as functional or pseudogenic. Donor age, sex, ethnicity and CMV serostatus were compiled together with the repertoire data. In a later genetic analysis, genome-wide SNP genotypes for about 55% of the roughly 670 donors were used, and that subset was treated as a discovery cohort. Every discovery cohort repertoire had been produced on one sequencing platform. HLA typing included class I and class II loci at four-digit resolution. Typing coverage varied by locus: 629-630 donors for A, B, C, DRB1 and DQB1; 522 for DQA1; some 610 for DPA1; some 470 for DPB1. Four to six DR-DQ haplotypes were handled as single units for association and clustering, since linkage in the cohort was strong. Across 398 genotyped donors of the cohort, an average of roughly 200,000 unique TCR beta nucleotide sequences per donor were sequenced, and roughly 20% of those sequences were non-productive.

Points on this clone: Which antigen it targets is not known. Within one base of it there is no much larger clone, and no base qualities were kept.

Summary of the overall study and its limitations: A total of 150 or so TCR beta chains were listed by the study as associated with cytomegalovirus. The sequencing pipeline was judged likely to have produced a cluster of highly shared sequence variants as a technical artifact. Because the 87-base-pair reads could not distinguish some IMGT-functional V segments, including TRBV6-2 and TRBV6-3, those segments were excluded. Immune exposure information for the cohort was limited to CMV serostatus. Most TCR sequences were seen in very few donors, while some public TCRs were found in many individuals. An earlier analysis of several hundred of the donors showed that most TCR beta V segments appeared in productive rearrangements either about 87% or about 30% of the time, which broadly matched IMGT annotations. A later analysis associated about 17,000 TCR beta sequences with specific HLA alleles at a false discovery rate of 0.05. Linkage disequilibrium might explain the correlated functional status among segregating V segments, but an unknown experimental factor could not be excluded. According to a later analysis, TCR association rates differed among HLA loci, with DRB1 alleles showing the most associated TCRs and HLA-C alleles showing the fewest. Most CMV-associated TCR beta chains appeared to be HLA-restricted in a later analysis, and the HLA associations seemed to be driven largely by CMV exposure. A further reported finding was that TCR beta sequences accurately predicted the HLA-A and HLA-B alleles for most subjects in the first cohort. In a later analysis, HLA-associated TCR beta chains showed more clonal expansion and lower generation probabilities than non-associated chains that were equally common. An association between a missense DCLRE1C variant and V-gene and J-gene trimming of TCR beta chains was found in a later genetic analysis and replicated in an independent cohort. It was suggested by the authors that the approach could potentially be generalized to other disease states and immunological phenotypes. The classifier was reported to diagnose cytomegalovirus status with high specificity and sensitivity in both the original and validation cohorts. Over 15 rarely observed V segments, including chromosome 9 orphons, were excluded from the earlier analysis of about 500 of the donors because counts were too low. Several of the top co-occurrence clusters appeared to be linked to parvovirus B19, influenza, CMV and Epstein-Barr virus, according to a later analysis. Because HLA typing was unavailable for some donors at each locus, only the typed subset was used in association tests. A few of the identified cytomegalovirus-associated TCR beta chains were confirmed in vitro to be specific for cytomegalovirus antigens. Compared with the 666-donor mean, donors in an Asian-associated ancestry cluster had fewer N-insertions in productive TCRs, according to a later genetic analysis. In this cohort, only TCR beta chains were sequenced, and detectable features were limited by the absence of alpha or paired-chain data. Assigning TCR associations to individual alleles was difficult when HLA alleles, especially DR and DQ, strongly co-occurred. Presence/absence analyses assumed roughly uniform sequencing depth across donors, an assumption that may not hold.

The cohort consisted of approximately 670 healthy bone marrow donors. Cohort members were all nominally healthy when sampled, although unrecorded immune exposures were likely present. The donor tested CMV seropositive, placing the donor among the 250 to 350 seropositive members of the cohort. Each donor provided a peripheral blood sample, and peripheral blood mononuclear cells were used for TCR beta sequencing. Genomic DNA was extracted from the blood cell samples with the Qiagen DNeasy Blood Extraction Kit. The CDR3 sequence holds 14 residues, the cysteine and phenylalanine included. Only the CDR3 DNA stays, 42 bases, in frame from base 1. The CDR1 and CDR2 encoded by the germline V gene are SNHLY and FYNNEI. V loses 8 bases at its end and J loses 3 bases; junction bases beyond the gene matches: 7. The library was built by means of the immunoSEQ multiplex PCR assay. A mixture of 60 forward primers for TCR Vbeta segments and 13 reverse primers for TCR Jbeta segments was used in the multiplex PCR. The CDR3 region of rearranged TCR beta genes was amplified from genomic DNA with a multiplex PCR assay. On the Illumina HiSeq System, the amplified TCR beta libraries were sequenced as 87-base-pair reads. Under the source paper's analysis protocol: In a later analysis, roughly 80 million unique TCR beta chains were counted across the 650 to 750 repertoires, and roughly 11 million of these chains were shared by at least two donors. Raw reads were error-corrected and collapsed into unique sequences by a nearest-neighbor algorithm in which closely related sequences were merged to remove PCR and sequencing errors. V, D and J gene segments were assigned by aligning CDR3 sequences to IMGT reference sequences. For a sequence to be retained, at least a six-nucleotide match to both a V gene segment and a J gene segment was required. A rearrangement counted as productive if the CDR3 had no stop codons and remained in frame with V and J, and every other rearrangement counted as non-productive. Following IMGT convention, CDR3 was defined as the stretch from the second conserved V-encoded cysteine to the conserved J-encoded phenylalanine. Sequences without an unambiguous match to a single V gene segment were excluded from the earlier analysis of several hundred of the donors. An earlier analysis of a few hundred of the donors classified V segments as functional when productive rearrangements were above 56.7% and as segregating when the standard deviation between donors was above 5%. A statistical classification framework was built to diagnose cytomegalovirus status from the catalog of TCR beta chain sequences. A later analysis assigned V and J genes by comparing TCR nucleotide sequences with IMGT/GENE-DB human TR gene sequences. The TCRdist pipeline was used in a later analysis to assign CDR3 sequences and most-parsimonious VDJ recombination scenarios. In a later analysis, every TCR beta chain was defined by the combination of its CDR3 amino acid sequence and its V-gene family, and reads without a unique V-gene family were dropped. To address suspected cross-contamination and a sequencing artifact, a later analysis removed around 600 highly shared, low-generation-probability nucleotide sequences. For each public chain, a later analysis derived a clonal expansion index from normalized ranks of inferred template counts within each repertoire. In a later analysis, generation probabilities were computed with a VDJ recombination model fitted to out-of-frame rearrangements, and the resulting probabilities were checked against IGoR. Hypergeometric tests were used in a later analysis to score TCR-TCR, TCR-HLA and TCR-CMV co-occurrence, with a repertoire-size bias correction applied to the TCR pairs. False discovery rates were estimated in a later analysis by permuting HLA or CMV assignments 20 times. In a later analysis, co-occurring TCRs were grouped using DBSCAN, with TCRdist sequence similarity added in when clustering inside HLA-allele-positive subsets. Repertoires with fewer than 30,000 or more than 120,000 public chains were left out of co-occurrence clustering, as were a handful of repertoires with anomalous nucleotide sharing. This immuneACCESS table, as held by TCRdb, lists in-frame sequences with V and J called but not all clones. Of the missing ones, under half trace to an unresolved V gene in checked studies; the others have no known cause. The DNA gave D and trimming, while V, J and clone size come from that table. The sample includes 100,000 to 150,000 clones, with roughly 88% observed a single time. The ten most abundant clones make up around 3% of the sample.

This TCR was sampled from a woman younger than 30 in good health and CMV-seropositive. The source material was PBMCs. The chain links TRBV2 with TRBJ1-2; TRBD1 lines up with 9 middle nucleotides. The CDR3 in this case is CASQGQGFHYGYTF. DNA sequence: TGTGCCAGCCAGGGACAGGGTTTTCACTATGGCTACACCTTC. The full variable domain, with segments outside the CDR3 supplied by the reference TRBV2 and TRBJ1-2 proteins, appears as EPEVTQTPSHQVTQMGQEVILRCVPISNHLYFYWYRQILGQKVEFLVSFYNNEISEKSEIFDDQFSVERPDGSNFTLKIRSTKLEDSAMYFCASQGQGFHYGYTFGSGTRLTVV.